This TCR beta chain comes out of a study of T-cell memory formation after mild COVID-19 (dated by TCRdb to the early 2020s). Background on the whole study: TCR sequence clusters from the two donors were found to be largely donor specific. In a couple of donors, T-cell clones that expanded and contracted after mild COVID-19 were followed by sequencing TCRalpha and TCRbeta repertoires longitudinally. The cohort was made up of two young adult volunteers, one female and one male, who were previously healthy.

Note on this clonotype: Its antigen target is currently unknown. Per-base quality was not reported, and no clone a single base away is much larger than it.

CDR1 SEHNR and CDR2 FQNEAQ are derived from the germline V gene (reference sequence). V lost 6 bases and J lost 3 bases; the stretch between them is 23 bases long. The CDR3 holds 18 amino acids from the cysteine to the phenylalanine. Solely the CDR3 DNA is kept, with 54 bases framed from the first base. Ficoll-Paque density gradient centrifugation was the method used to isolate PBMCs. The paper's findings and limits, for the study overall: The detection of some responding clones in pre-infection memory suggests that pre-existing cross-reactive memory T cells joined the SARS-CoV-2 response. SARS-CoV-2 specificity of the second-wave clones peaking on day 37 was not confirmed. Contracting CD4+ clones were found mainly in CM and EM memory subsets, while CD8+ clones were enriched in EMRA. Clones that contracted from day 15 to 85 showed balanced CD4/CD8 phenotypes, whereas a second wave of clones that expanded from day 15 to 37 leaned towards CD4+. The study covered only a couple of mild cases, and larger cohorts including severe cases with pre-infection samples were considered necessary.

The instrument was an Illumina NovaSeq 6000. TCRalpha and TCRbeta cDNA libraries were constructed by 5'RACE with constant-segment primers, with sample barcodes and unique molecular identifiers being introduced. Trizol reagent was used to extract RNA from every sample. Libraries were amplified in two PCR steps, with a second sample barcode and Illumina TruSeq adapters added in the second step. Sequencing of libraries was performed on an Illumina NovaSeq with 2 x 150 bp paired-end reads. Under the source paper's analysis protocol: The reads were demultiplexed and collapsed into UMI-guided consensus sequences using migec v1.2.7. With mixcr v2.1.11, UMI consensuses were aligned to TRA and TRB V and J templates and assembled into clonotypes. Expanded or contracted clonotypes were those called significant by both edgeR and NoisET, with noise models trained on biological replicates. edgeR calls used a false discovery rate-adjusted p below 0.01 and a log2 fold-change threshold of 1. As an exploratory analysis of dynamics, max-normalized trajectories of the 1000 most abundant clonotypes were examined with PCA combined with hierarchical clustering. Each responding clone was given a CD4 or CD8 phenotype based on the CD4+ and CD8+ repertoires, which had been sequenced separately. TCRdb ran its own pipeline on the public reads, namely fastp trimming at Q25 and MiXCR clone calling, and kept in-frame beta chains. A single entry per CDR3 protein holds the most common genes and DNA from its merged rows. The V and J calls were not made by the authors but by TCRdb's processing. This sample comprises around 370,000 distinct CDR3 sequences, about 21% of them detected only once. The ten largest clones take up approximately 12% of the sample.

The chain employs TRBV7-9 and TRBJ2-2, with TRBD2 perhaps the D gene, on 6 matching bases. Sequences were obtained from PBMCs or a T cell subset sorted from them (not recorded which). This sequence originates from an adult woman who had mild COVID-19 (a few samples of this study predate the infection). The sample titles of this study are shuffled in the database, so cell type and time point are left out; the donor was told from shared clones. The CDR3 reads CASRVRSVNRGDTGELFF. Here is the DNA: TGTGCCAGCAGGGTGAGGAGCGTGAACCGCGGGGACACCGGGGAGCTGTTTTTT.